One sample yielded the 8 T cell receptor beta chains listed below, sequenced in a study of control samples from healthy donors and cancer patients. The repertoire was sequenced with immunoSEQ multiplex PCR; TCRdb's copy has only in-frame clones and lacks some. This sample has approximately 86,000 clones, with over 65% found just once. The sequenced sample was blood. These receptors were collected from a woman in her thirties or forties in good health.

The gene calls are TRBV19 and TRBJ2-2; D perhaps matches TRBD2 (5 bases). V lost 3 bases, J lost 1 base, and 6 bases lay in between. The germline V gene has CDR1 LNHDA and CDR2 SQIVND (reference sequence). The CDR3 extends over 14 amino acids. CDR3 DNA: TGTGCCAGTAGTATCGGGATGAACACCGGGGAGCTGTTTTTT. Its translation is CASSIGMNTGELFF.

The CDR3 spells CSANRDSISTF. In DNA, the CDR3 is TGCAGTGCTAATCGGGACAGCATTTCCACCTTC. The rearrangement joins TRBV20-1 to TRBJ1-2, with 7 bases aligning to TRBD1. CDR3 length equals 11 residues. Trimming removed 4 bases from V and 13 bases from J; junction bases left unmatched: 9. In germline, CDR1 is DFQATT, CDR2 SNEGSKA (reference sequence).

V usage is TRBV4-1 and J usage is TRBJ1-6, with D hard to call. Germline V lookup: CDR1 MGHRA, CDR2 YSYEKL. Deletions cut 1 base from V and 7 bases from J, with 20 bases between. This CDR3 contains 18 residues. The chain's CDR3 is CASSQVNSFGVPNSPLHF. CDR3 in DNA: TGCGCCAGCAGCCAAGTTAACAGTTTCGGGGTCCCAAATTCACCCCTCCACTTT.

V and J are TRBV6-2 or TRBV6-3 and TRBJ1-5; perhaps TRBD1 as D (6 bases). The V gene lost 4 bases and the J gene lost 4 bases, with 20 bases spanning the gap. Germline lookup yields CDR1 MNHEY and CDR2 SVGEGT. This CDR3 has 17 amino acids. This CDR3 reads CASSFSGHSTLNQPQHF. In DNA form, the CDR3 reads TGTGCCAGCAGTTTTTCGGGACACTCAACCCTAAATCAGCCCCAGCATTTT.

The chain recombines TRBV24-1 with TRBJ2-3; unclear D gene. Trimming shortened V by 9 bases and J by 1 base, and 10 bases separated the two germline ends. CDR3 size: 13 residues. Germline V gene lookup returns CDR1 KGHDR and CDR2 SFDVKD. The CDR3 sequence: CATELPGTDTQYF. DNA of the CDR3: TGTGCCACCGAGCTACCAGGCACAGATACGCAGTATTTT.

This sequence joins TRBV20-1 and TRBJ1-2; D gene ambiguous. The germline V gene has CDR1 DFQATT and CDR2 SNEGSKA (reference sequence). The CDR3 extends over 13 amino acids. The V end was cut by 3 bases, the J end by 5 bases, with 13 bases between. The CDR3 region is CSASAGEEYGYTF. The CDR3 DNA reads TGCAGTGCTAGTGCCGGGGAAGAGTATGGCTACACCTTC.

This chain connects TRBV3-1 (or the pseudogene TRBV3-2) to TRBJ2-5; TRBD2 matches 7 bases. The CDR3 is 17 residues long. The germline gives CDR1 LGHDT, CDR2 YNNKEL (reference sequence). V lost 1 base to trimming and J lost 2 bases; unmatched junction nucleotides: 10. CDR3 bases: TGTGCCAGCAGCCAAGTGTTTGCAGCGGGGAATCAAGAGACCCAGTACTTC. Translation gives CASSQVFAAGNQETQYF.

This sequence joins TRBV12-3 or TRBV12-4 and TRBJ1-1; 7 nucleotides agree with TRBD1. Trimming took 9 bases from V and 0 from J; bases not matched to a gene: 4. This CDR3 region has 13 residues. CDR3 sequence (DNA): TGTGCCAGTCAGGGACAGCTGAACACTGAAGCTTTCTTT. Translated, it gives CASQGQLNTEAFF.